These T cell receptor beta chains were read from a single sample in a study of shared clonotypes between healthy human individuals. Profiling relied on immunoSEQ multiplex PCR, and the TCRdb table lists in-frame clones only, not all of them. This sample has about 680,000 clones, with 90% to 95% found just once. Sequenced: naive CD8+ T cells sorted from blood. These receptors originate from a man aged 30-40 years in good health. CDR3s include the opening cysteine and the closing phenylalanine or tryptophan. The D gene is left open where the match is weak.

TRBJ1-1	NA	TRBV7-9	CASSLDLTEAFF	TGTGCCAGCAGCTTAGACCTCACTGAAGCTTTCTTT
TRBJ2-7	NA	TRBV27	CASSNRGGGSYEQYF	TGTGCCAGCAGTAACCGAGGAGGGGGCTCCTACGAGCAGTACTTC
TRBJ2-3	NA	TRBV7-9	CASSEGGTDTQYF	TGTGCCAGCAGCGAGGGCGGGACAGATACGCAGTATTTT
TRBJ2-7	NA	TRBV5-1	CASSLAGLGAYEQYF	TGCGCCAGCAGCTTGGCAGGGCTGGGTGCTTACGAGCAGTACTTC
TRBJ1-1	NA	TRBV19	CASSMKGDTEAFF	TGTGCCAGTAGCATGAAGGGAGACACTGAAGCTTTCTTT
TRBJ1-1	NA	TRBV5-1	CASSLVGGGADTEAFF	TGCGCCAGCAGCTTGGTAGGTGGGGGCGCGGACACTGAAGCTTTCTTT
TRBJ2-2	NA	TRBV28	CASTIQGLSTGELFF	TGTGCCAGCACTATACAGGGATTGAGCACCGGGGAGCTGTTTTTT
TRBJ2-2	NA	TRBV5-1	CASSTGTSNTGELFF	TGCGCCAGCAGCACCGGGACGTCGAACACCGGGGAGCTGTTTTTT
TRBJ2-1	TRBD1	TRBV27	CASSLRGRSNEQFF	TGTGCCAGCAGCCTCAGGGGGCGCAGCAATGAGCAGTTCTTC
TRBJ2-7	TRBD1	TRBV19	CASSMGTGIDEQYF	TGTGCCAGTAGTATGGGGACAGGGATCGACGAGCAGTACTTC
TRBJ2-5	TRBD2	TRBV10-3	CAISEREGLEWETQYF	TGTGCCATCAGTGAGCGGGAGGGCCTTGAATGGGAGACCCAGTACTTC
TRBJ2-7	TRBD1	TRBV19	CASSMSRTGDYEQYF	TGTGCCAGTAGTATGAGTAGGACAGGGGACTACGAGCAGTACTTC
TRBJ2-1	NA	TRBV9	CASSGQGLAYNEQFF	TGTGCCAGCAGCGGCCAGGGTCTTGCGTACAATGAGCAGTTCTTC
TRBJ2-7	NA	TRBV4-3	CASSPGTAGYEQYF	TGCGCCAGCAGCCCCGGGACCGCCGGCTACGAGCAGTACTTC
TRBJ1-1	TRBD1	TRBV25-1	CASSTGTGFDGGAFF	TGTGCCAGCAGTACAGGGACAGGGTTCGACGGTGGAGCTTTCTTT
TRBJ2-2	NA	TRBV13	CASSPGDANTGELFF	TGTGCCAGCAGTCCGGGAGACGCGAACACCGGGGAGCTGTTTTTT
TRBJ2-1	NA	TRBV5-8	CASSFSSSGYNEQFF	TGTGCCAGCAGCTTTTCTTCCTCGGGATACAATGAGCAGTTCTTC
TRBJ1-1	NA	TRBV7-8	CASSIARVNTEAFF	TGTGCCAGCAGCATTGCCAGGGTGAACACTGAAGCTTTCTTT
TRBJ2-2	NA	TRBV27	CASSLRAPVNTGELFF	TGTGCCAGCAGCCTCCGGGCCCCAGTGAACACCGGGGAGCTGTTTTTT
TRBJ2-1	TRBD2	TRBV9	CASSPRGSGDNEQFF	TGTGCCAGCAGCCCCCGAGGTAGCGGGGACAATGAGCAGTTCTTC
TRBJ2-7	NA	TRBV7-3	CASTQGEQYF	TGTGCCAGCACTCAGGGCGAGCAGTACTTC
TRBJ2-7	TRBD2	TRBV11-2	CASSSSSTSGPYEQYF	TGTGCCAGCAGCTCATCGTCGACTAGCGGGCCCTACGAGCAGTACTTC
TRBJ2-1	NA	TRBV27	CASSSRLGLHEQFF	TGTGCCAGCAGTTCCAGGTTAGGGCTCCATGAGCAGTTCTTC
TRBJ1-2	NA	TRBV7-9	CASSLSIGIYGYTF	TGTGCCAGCAGCTTATCCATTGGGATCTATGGCTACACCTTC
TRBJ2-3	NA	TRBV29-1	CSVVHPTTDTQYF	TGCAGCGTTGTCCATCCTACCACAGATACGCAGTATTTT
TRBJ2-3	NA	TRBV6-5	CASSPNTYTQYF	TGTGCCAGCAGTCCTAATACGTATACGCAGTATTTT
TRBJ2-1	TRBD2	TRBV18	CASSQVPGLAGYNEQFF	TGTGCCAGCTCACAGGTTCCGGGACTAGCGGGCTACAATGAGCAGTTCTTC
TRBJ2-3	NA	TRBV2	CAHTVSSTTQYF	TGTGCCCACACGGTGTCGTCAACTACGCAGTATTTT
TRBJ2-5	TRBD2	TRBV6-5	CASSSLAGESETQYF	TGTGCCAGCAGCTCACTAGCGGGAGAGTCAGAGACCCAGTACTTC
TRBJ2-3	TRBD2	TRBV11-2	CASSLSGSSTDTQYF	TGTGCCAGCAGCTTAAGCGGGAGTAGCACAGATACGCAGTATTTT
TRBJ1-5	NA	TRBV7-9	CASTQSGYNQPQHF	TGTGCCAGCACTCAATCTGGATACAATCAGCCCCAGCATTTT
TRBJ2-1	NA	TRBV28	CASSSEGVGDEQFF	TGTGCCAGCAGTTCCGAGGGAGTGGGGGATGAGCAGTTCTTC
TRBJ2-1	NA	TRBV11-3	CASSSLAASYNEQFF	TGTGCCAGCAGCTCTTTAGCGGCCTCCTACAATGAGCAGTTCTTC
TRBJ2-5	NA	TRBV27	CASRPFDRQETQYF	TGTGCCAGCAGACCCTTCGACAGACAAGAGACCCAGTACTTC
TRBJ2-3	NA	TRBV29-1	CSSSRITDTQYF	TGCAGCTCCAGCCGGATCACAGATACGCAGTATTTT
TRBJ2-2	TRBD1	TRBV15	CATSRVPGTGGDTGELFF	TGTGCCACCAGCAGAGTGCCCGGGACAGGGGGCGACACCGGGGAGCTGTTTTTT
TRBJ2-1	TRBD2	TRBV7-9	CASSSGRAVFHEQFF	TGTGCCAGCAGTTCCGGGAGGGCCGTTTTCCATGAGCAGTTCTTC
TRBJ1-2	TRBD1	TRBV4-1	CASSQEPRDSGYGYTF	TGCGCCAGCAGCCAAGAGCCTCGGGACAGTGGCTATGGCTACACCTTC
TRBJ2-3	TRBD2	TRBV7-9	CAGTAGLAGADTQYF	TGTGCCGGAACGGCAGGGCTAGCGGGAGCAGATACGCAGTATTTT
TRBJ2-7	NA	TRBV5-1	CASSLALGAYEQYF	TGCGCCAGCAGCTTGGCCTTGGGGGCGTACGAGCAGTACTTC
TRBJ2-5	TRBD2	TRBV7-9	CASSLADLSSGMGPETQYF	TGTGCCAGCAGCTTAGCCGACCTTAGTAGCGGGATGGGCCCAGAGACCCAGTACTTC